A selection of T cell receptor beta chains follows, all from one sample in a study of blood T cells in healthy people across ages. TCRdb fed the 5' RACE reads into MiXCR, producing one record per CDR3 protein. The profile covers roughly 800,000 distinct CDR3 sequences, with about 25% appearing a single time and roughly 3.8% taken by the ten largest. The data also belong to a second study, concerning T cells of mothers and their children.

The sequenced material came from blood. These receptor sequences come from a boy aged 5-17 years in good health. CDR3s include the opening cysteine and the closing phenylalanine or tryptophan. A D gene is named only where the DNA matches it firmly. Where a row states a size, it is once, few, many or the class of an expanded clone; other rows omit it.

size	V	J	D	CDR3	DNA
few	TRBV7-3	TRBJ2-5	NA	CASLGSDQETQYF	TGTGCCAGCCTGGGCAGCGACCAAGAGACCCAGTACTTC
many	TRBV25-1	TRBJ2-1	TRBD2	CASSDSGGDYNEQFF	TGTGCCAGCAGTGACAGCGGGGGGGACTACAATGAGCAGTTCTTC
NA	TRBV4-3	TRBJ2-3	TRBD2	CASSQEILAGESTQYF	TGCGCCAGCAGCCAAGAGATACTAGCGGGAGAGAGTACGCAGTATTTT
few	TRBV28	TRBJ2-7	TRBD1	CASRGQESYEQYF	TGTGCCAGCAGGGGACAGGAATCCTACGAGCAGTACTTC
once	TRBV5-1	TRBJ2-3	TRBD1	CASSRDSDPTDTQYF	TGCGCCAGCAGCAGGGACAGCGACCCCACAGATACGCAGTATTTT
NA	TRBV29-1	TRBJ2-7	TRBD1	CSVARVGDRPYEQYF	TGCAGCGTTGCCCGGGTTGGGGACAGGCCCTACGAGCAGTACTTC
NA	TRBV12-3/TRBV12-4	TRBJ2-5	NA	CASSLGTNEEAQYF	TGTGCCAGCAGTTTAGGGACTAATGAGGAGGCCCAGTACTTC
NA	TRBV10-3	TRBJ1-4	NA	CAIGEQANEKLFF	TGTGCCATCGGGGAACAGGCTAATGAAAAACTGTTTTTT
few	TRBV19	TRBJ2-1	NA	CASSMIGSGEQFF	TGTGCCAGTAGTATGATCGGCAGCGGTGAGCAGTTCTTC
NA	TRBV4-2	TRBJ1-4	TRBD1	CASSQDRQGNEKMFF	TGTGCCAGCAGCCAAGATAGACAGGGAAATGAAAAAATGTTTTTT
NA	TRBV5-1	TRBJ2-7	NA	CASSYGHPSYEQYF	TGCGCCAGTAGCTACGGACACCCCTCCTACGAGCAGTACTTC
NA	TRBV25-1	TRBJ1-5	TRBD1	CANSPQGQGDNQPQHF	TGTGCCAACAGCCCCCAGGGGCAGGGGGACAATCAGCCCCAGCATTTT
few	TRBV7-2	TRBJ2-7	TRBD1	CASSDTGGGEQYF	TGTGCCAGCAGCGACACAGGGGGCGGCGAGCAGTACTTC
NA	TRBV5-6	TRBJ2-1	TRBD1	CASSPTPGQLLYNEQFF	TGTGCCAGCAGCCCGACGCCGGGACAGCTACTATACAATGAGCAGTTCTTC
few	TRBV5-1	TRBJ2-1	NA	CASSSAWDHRSEQFF	TGCGCCAGCAGCTCAGCCTGGGACCACCGGAGTGAGCAGTTCTTC
few	TRBV7-3	TRBJ2-1	NA	CASSHGGASEQFF	TGTGCCAGCAGCCACGGGGGCGCCAGTGAGCAGTTCTTC
NA	TRBV5-6	TRBJ1-6	TRBD1	CASSQKNRGRNSPLHF	TGTGCCAGCAGCCAAAAGAACAGGGGCAGGAATTCACCCCTCCACTTT
few	TRBV29-1	TRBJ2-7	NA	CSVVHEQYF	TGCAGCGTTGTGCACGAGCAGTACTTC
NA	TRBV27	TRBJ2-7	NA	CASSINPDATEQYF	TGTGCCAGCAGTATCAACCCCGACGCAACCGAGCAGTACTTC
NA	TRBV5-1	TRBJ1-2	NA	CASSLGAGSRYGYTF	TGCGCCAGCAGCTTGGGGGCAGGGAGTCGGTATGGCTACACCTTC
NA	TRBV27	TRBJ2-1	NA	CASSCVYRGVYNEQFF	TGTGCCAGCAGTTGCGTATACCGAGGGGTCTACAATGAGCAGTTCTTC
NA	TRBV28	TRBJ1-3	TRBD1	CASSHIGTGSLWGNTIYF	TGTGCCAGCAGTCATATCGGGACAGGCTCCCTGTGGGGAAACACCATATATTTT
NA	TRBV4-2	TRBJ2-2	TRBD2	CASSHSGANTGELFF	TGTGCCAGCAGCCATAGCGGGGCGAACACCGGGGAGCTGTTTTTT
few	TRBV4-1	TRBJ2-7	NA	CASSPQGGDEQYF	TGCGCCAGCAGCCCACAGGGGGGGGACGAGCAGTACTTC
few	TRBV29-1	TRBJ1-1	NA	CSVEGAGGSTEAFF	TGCAGCGTTGAAGGGGCTGGGGGTAGTACTGAAGCTTTCTTT
NA	TRBV6-6	TRBJ2-2	NA	CASSYIRGVNTGELFF	TGTGCCAGCAGTTACATTAGGGGAGTCAACACCGGGGAGCTGTTTTTT